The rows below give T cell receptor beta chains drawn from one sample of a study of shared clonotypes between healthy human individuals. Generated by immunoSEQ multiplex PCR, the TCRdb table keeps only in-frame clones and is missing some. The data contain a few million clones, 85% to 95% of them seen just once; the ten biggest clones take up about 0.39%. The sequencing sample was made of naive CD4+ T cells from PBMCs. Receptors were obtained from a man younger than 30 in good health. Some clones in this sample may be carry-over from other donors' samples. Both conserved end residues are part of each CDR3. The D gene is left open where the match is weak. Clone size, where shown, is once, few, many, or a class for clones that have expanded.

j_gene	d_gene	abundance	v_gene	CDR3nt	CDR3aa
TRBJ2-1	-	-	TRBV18	TGTGCCAGCTCACAGCCAGGAAGCTCTTCCTACAATGAGCAGTTCTTC	CASSQPGSSSYNEQFF
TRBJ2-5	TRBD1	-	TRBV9	TGTGCCAGCAGCGCGACCGGGACAGTAAAAGAGACCCAGTACTTC	CASSATGTVKETQYF
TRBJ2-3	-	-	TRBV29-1	TGCAGCGTTGTAGACGGCACAGATACGCAGTATTTT	CSVVDGTDTQYF
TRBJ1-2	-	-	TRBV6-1	TGTGCCAGCAGTGCCCTACTTGGGAGCTATGGCTACACCTTC	CASSALLGSYGYTF
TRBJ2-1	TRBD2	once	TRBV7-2	TGTGCCAGCAGCCCAGGACTAGCGGGAAATGAGCAGTTCTTC	CASSPGLAGNEQFF
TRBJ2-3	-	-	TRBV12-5	TGTGCTAGTGCCCAAGGACTACTCACAGATACGCAGTATTTT	CASAQGLLTDTQYF
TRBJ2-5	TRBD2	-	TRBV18	TGTGCCAGCTCACCCATGACTAGCGGGAGCCAAGAGACCCAGTACTTC	CASSPMTSGSQETQYF
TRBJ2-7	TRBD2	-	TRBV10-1	TGCGCCAGGGCGACTAGCGGCAACTACGAGCAGTACTTC	CARATSGNYEQYF
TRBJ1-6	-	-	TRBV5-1	TGCGCCAGCAGCTTGGCTGGGATCGATTCACCCCTCCACTTT	CASSLAGIDSPLHF
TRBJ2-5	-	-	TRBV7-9	TGTGCCAGCAGCTTATTTTCAGAGCCCCCCAGTCGCCAGACCCAGTACTTC	CASSLFSEPPSRQTQYF
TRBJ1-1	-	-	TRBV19	TGTGCCAGTGGTGAGACGTACACTGAAGCTTTCTTT	CASGETYTEAFF
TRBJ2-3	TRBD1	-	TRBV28	TGTGCCAGCAGTGGACAGGGGGATACGCAGTATTTT	CASSGQGDTQYF
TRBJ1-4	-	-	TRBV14	TGTGCCAGCTGTACCGGGACACCGAATGAAAAACTGTTTTTT	CASCTGTPNEKLFF
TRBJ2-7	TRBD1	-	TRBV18	TGTGCCAGCTCACCAGCCTGGACAGGGGGTTCGGGCGAGCAGTACTTC	CASSPAWTGGSGEQYF
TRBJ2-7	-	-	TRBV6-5	TGTGCCAGCAGTTACTCACCTCTAGGAGACTACGAGCAGTACTTC	CASSYSPLGDYEQYF
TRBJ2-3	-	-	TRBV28	TGTGCCAGCACGACTAGCACAGATACGCAGTATTTT	CASTTSTDTQYF
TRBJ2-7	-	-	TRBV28	TGTGCCAGCAAGTCGACCTTTAGGGCGAACGAGCAGTACTTC	CASKSTFRANEQYF
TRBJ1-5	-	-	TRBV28	TGTGCCAGCAGTTTAGGGTCAGCTTCGAATCAGCCCCAGCATTTT	CASSLGSASNQPQHF
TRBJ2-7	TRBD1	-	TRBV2	TGTGCCAGCAGTGAAGGGACAGGGAAGCTCGGCGAGCAGTACTTC	CASSEGTGKLGEQYF
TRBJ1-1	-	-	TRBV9	TGTGCCAGCAGCGTAGATCCCGGGGGCACTGAAGCTTTCTTT	CASSVDPGGTEAFF
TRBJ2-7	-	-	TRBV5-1	TGCGCCAGCAGCTTGAGTTCCAGGGCCTACGAGCAGTACTTC	CASSLSSRAYEQYF
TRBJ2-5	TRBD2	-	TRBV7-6	TGTGCCAGCAGCTTAGTGCGGGAGGGAGAGACCCAGTACTTC	CASSLVREGETQYF
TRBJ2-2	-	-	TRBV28	TGTGCCAGCAGCATAGGGGACCCCGGGGCCGGGGAGCTGTTTTTT	CASSIGDPGAGELFF
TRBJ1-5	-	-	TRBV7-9	TGTGCCAGCAGAGACGGGTCTAAGGGGAATCAGCCCCAGCATTTT	CASRDGSKGNQPQHF
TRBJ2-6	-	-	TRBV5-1	TGCGCCAGCAGCTGGATGACCGGGGCCAACGTCCTGACTTTC	CASSWMTGANVLTF
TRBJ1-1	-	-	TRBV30	TGTGCCTGGAGTATGGTTCTGGACACTGAAGCTTTCTTT	CAWSMVLDTEAFF
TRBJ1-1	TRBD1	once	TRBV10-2	TGCGCCAGCTGGGACAGAAGAGAAACTGAAGCTTTCTTT	CASWDRRETEAFF
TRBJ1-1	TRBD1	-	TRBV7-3	TGTGCCAGCAGCTCAGGAACCCCTACACAGGGGAGAGCTTTCTTT	CASSSGTPTQGRAFF
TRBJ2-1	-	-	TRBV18	TGTGCCAGCTCACAACTGGGACAACCTAGCTCCTACAATGAGCAGTTCTTC	CASSQLGQPSSYNEQFF
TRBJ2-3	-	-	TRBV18	TGTGCCAGCTCACCGAAGGCAGATACGCAGTATTTT	CASSPKADTQYF
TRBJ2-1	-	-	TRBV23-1	TGCGCCAGCAGTCCCTCTGAAAACTGGACAGCAGACAATGAGCAGTTCTTC	CASSPSENWTADNEQFF
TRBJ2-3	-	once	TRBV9	TGTGCCAGCAGCGATCGGGACTTCTTGGGCACAGATACGCAGTATTTT	CASSDRDFLGTDTQYF
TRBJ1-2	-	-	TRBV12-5	TGTGCTAGTGGTTTGGGGGAGGGATATGGCTACACCTTC	CASGLGEGYGYTF
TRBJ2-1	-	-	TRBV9	TGTGCCAGCAGCGTGGTCGTTAGCGGTGCCTACAATGAGCAGTTCTTC	CASSVVVSGAYNEQFF
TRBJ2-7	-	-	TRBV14	TGTGCCAGCAGCCAAGGGGGGCGTGGAGCTTCCTACGAGCAGTACTTC	CASSQGGRGASYEQYF
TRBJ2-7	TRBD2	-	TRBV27	TGTGCCAGCAGCCCTCGGACTAGCGGGACCTCCTACGAGCAGTACTTC	CASSPRTSGTSYEQYF
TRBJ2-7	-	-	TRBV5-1	TGCGCCAGCAGCTTCGGGGACAATCACGGAGAGCAGTACTTC	CASSFGDNHGEQYF
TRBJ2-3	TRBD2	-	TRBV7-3	TGTGCCAGCAGCCGTAGACTAGCGGAAACCACAGATACGCAGTATTTT	CASSRRLAETTDTQYF
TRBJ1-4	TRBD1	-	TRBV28	TGTGCCAGCAGTTATCCGGGACAGACTAATGAAAAACTGTTTTTT	CASSYPGQTNEKLFF
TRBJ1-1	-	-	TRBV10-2	TGCGCCAGCTACTCGAGAAGCCCGAACACTGAAGCTTTCTTT	CASYSRSPNTEAFF
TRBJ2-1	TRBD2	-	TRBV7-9	TGTGCCAGCACCTTACCGGGACTAGCGGGAAGTACGAATGAGCAGTTCTTC	CASTLPGLAGSTNEQFF
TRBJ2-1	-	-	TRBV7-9	TGTGCCAGCAGCCCCAGTGTCGGACTGCGCAATGAGCAGTTCTTC	CASSPSVGLRNEQFF
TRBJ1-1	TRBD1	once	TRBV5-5	TGTGCCAGCAGCTTGGTTGGGACAGGTGGGTCTGAAGCTTTCTTT	CASSLVGTGGSEAFF
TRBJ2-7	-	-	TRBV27	TGTGCCAGCAGTCCCCGGGTTTCCTACGAGCAGTACTTC	CASSPRVSYEQYF
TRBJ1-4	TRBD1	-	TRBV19	TGTGCCAGTAGTATATTCGGGCAGGGGGAAGAAAAACTGTTTTTT	CASSIFGQGEEKLFF